Below are 9 T cell receptor beta chains sequenced from a single sample in a study of shared clonotypes between healthy human individuals. Profiling relied on immunoSEQ multiplex PCR, and the TCRdb table lists in-frame clones only, not all of them. The table has about 2.4 million clones, over 85% seen once; the top ten hold approximately 0.35%. Sequenced input: naive CD4+ T cells from PBMCs. Subset given: CD45RA+ positively selected. The receptors here all came from a man in his late teens or twenties in good health. Some clones in this sample may be carry-over from other donors' samples.

The rearrangement joins TRBV6-5 to TRBJ2-4; weak D call: TRBD2 (5 bases). CDR3 length: 14 residues. The germline gives CDR1 MNHEY, CDR2 SVGAGI. The germline V and J ends were trimmed by 5 bases and 3 bases, with 11 bases remaining between them. The CDR3 sequence is CASSPDRDKNIQYF. The CDR3 coding sequence is TGTGCCAGCAGTCCGGATCGGGACAAAAACATTCAGTACTTC.

This clone appeared once. Distinct nucleotide sequences in the sample also encode this CDR3. This chain uses TRBV28 with TRBJ2-5; D not resolved. CDR1 and CDR2 (germline): MDHEN, SYDVKM. Trimming left V 7 bases short and J 5 bases short, with 8 bases between. This CDR3 has 11 amino acids. This CDR3 is CASTRGETQYF. CDR3 nucleotide sequence: TGTGCCAGCACTCGTGGGGAGACCCAGTACTTC.

With regard to this clone: This sample includes further DNA sequences coding for the same CDR3. V gene TRBV10-3 combines with J gene TRBJ2-5; perhaps TRBD1 as D (6 bases). CDR3 size: 15 residues. Germline CDR1 ENHRY, CDR2 SYGVKD. V lost 2 bases and J lost 5, with 15 bases in between. CDR3 in amino acids: CAISEGARQGETQYF. Written as DNA, the CDR3 is TGTGCCATCAGTGAGGGAGCGAGGCAGGGGGAGACCCAGTACTTC.

The chain employs TRBV11-2 and TRBJ1-1; weak D call: TRBD1 (5 bases). V lost 5 bases and J 0 bases, leaving 19 bases between the germline ends. Germline V gene sequence: CDR1 SGHAT, CDR2 FQNNGV. This CDR3 is 17 amino acids long. The CDR3 DNA sequence: TGTGCCAGCAGCCCCACAGGCAGGGCCCAAATGAACACTGAAGCTTTCTTT. Translation gives CASSPTGRAQMNTEAFF.

The J gene is TRBJ2-7, the V gene TRBV10-3; D is uncertain. This CDR3 has 11 amino acids. The V and J ends lost 6 bases and 6 bases respectively, with 9 bases between them. Germline assignment: CDR1 ENHRY and CDR2 SYGVKD. The chain's CDR3 is CAIRGMGEQYF. The CDR3 nucleotides read TGTGCCATCAGGGGGATGGGCGAGCAGTACTTC.

As for this clone: This sample includes further DNA sequences coding for the same CDR3. The chain is built from TRBV19 and TRBJ2-7; D is unclear. From germline, CDR1 is LNHDA and CDR2 SQIVND (reference sequence). V was shortened by 1 base and J by 4 bases, with 8 bases between the two germline ends. The length of the CDR3 is 13 residues. CDR3: CASSIVPGYEQYF. Written as DNA, the CDR3 is TGTGCCAGTAGTATAGTTCCCGGATACGAGCAGTACTTC.

This chain joins TRBV5-4 and TRBJ2-1, with 15 bases identical to TRBD2. CDR3 length equals 20 residues. Trimming removed 4 bases from V and 0 bases from J; junction bases left unmatched: 11. The germline gives CDR1 SGHNT, CDR2 YYREEE (reference sequence). The CDR3 DNA reads TGTGCCAGCAGCGGACTAGCGGGAGGGCCTACTCTGAGCTCCTACAATGAGCAGTTCTTC. It yields the protein CASSGLAGGPTLSSYNEQFF.

The chain uses TRBV5-8 and TRBJ2-2; 9 nucleotides align to TRBD2. The junction had 18 bases not matched to a gene; V was cut back by 4 bases and J by 5 bases. The CDR3 sequence is 19 residues long. From germline, CDR1 is SGHTS and CDR2 YDEGEE. The CDR3 loop is CASSPVWGSGSIGTGELFF. DNA for the CDR3: TGTGCCAGCAGCCCCGTTTGGGGTAGCGGGAGTATTGGGACCGGGGAGCTGTTTTTT.

The chain links TRBV2 to TRBJ2-5; D is perhaps TRBD1 (7 bases). CDR1 is SNHLY, CDR2 FYNNEI, per germline. Trimming shortened V by 8 bases and J by 5 bases, and 15 bases separated the two germline ends. The CDR3 has 13 amino acids. CDR3 amino acids: CASDRVGGETQYF. CDR3 nucleotide sequence: TGTGCCAGCGACAGGGTAGGAGGGGAGACCCAGTACTTC. The entire variable domain, with the rest obtained from reference TRBV2 and TRBJ2-5, is as follows: EPEVTQTPSHQVTQMGQEVILRCVPISNHLYFYWYRQILGQKVEFLVSFYNNEISEKSEIFDDQFSVERPDGSNFTLKIRSTKLEDSAMYFCASDRVGGETQYFGPGTRLLVL.